Listed here is a single TCR beta chain. The antigen remains undetermined. The sample is drawn from a study of long-term antiretroviral therapy in people with HIV. Study background: The 2015 immediate-ART recommendation came about a decade after the earliest samples. Study conclusions and caveats: HIV repertoires spanned narrower CDR3 length ranges than controls.

CDR1 is SGHNT, CDR2 YYREEE, per germline (reference sequence). V gave up 3 bases and J gave up 5 bases, with 23 bases separating them. The CDR3 extends over 17 amino acids. Sequencing used immunoSEQ v3.0 at survey level. Here immunoSEQ multiplex PCR was the method, and the copy in TCRdb shows in-frame clones only, minus some. The table lists around 26,000 clones, roughly 77% of them singletons. V gene TRBV5-4 combines with J gene TRBJ2-5; a possible D gene is TRBD2 (7 bases). The clonotype comes from a woman aged 35 to 49 with HIV. Sequenced material: unsorted PBMCs, taken 0.5 years after starting antiretroviral therapy. CDR3 nucleotide sequence: TGTGCCAGCAGCTCGGGGGGCCGGGACTCTCCCTGGGAGACCCAGTACTTC. Translated, it gives CASSSGGRDSPWETQYF.